This T cell receptor (beta chain) comes out of a study of T cells in Graves' hyperthyroidism and ophthalmopathy. Germline CDR1 is ENHRY and CDR2 is SYGVKD. This CDR3 spans 14 amino acids. V lost 3 bases to trimming and J lost 2 bases, with 7 bases between them. The study, taken as a whole, reports: Clonotypes that were expanded in thyroid above 0.001 mostly appeared in blood too. Separation of ophthalmopathy from stable hyperthyroidism was achieved by a 13 V-J model.

Regions amplified from RNA transcripts were the TCR beta CDR3 regions. Researchers ran a first-round RT-PCR on the TCR CDR3 using the HTBI primer set. TCRdb re-called the multiplex PCR reads with MiXCR, one entry per CDR3 protein. The repertoire holds a few hundred thousand distinct CDR3 sequences, with roughly 13% as singletons. This clonotype was detected a few times. Its specificity is unknown. This sequence was found in a woman under 30 with Graves' hyperthyroidism. J is TRBJ2-2 and V is TRBV10-3; D might be TRBD2 (6 bases). The source material was blood. DNA of the CDR3: TGTGCCATCAGTGACGGGAGAAACACCGGGGAGCTGTTTTTT. It codes for CAISDGRNTGELFF.